This record covers a single TCR beta chain. As yet, its antigen is unknown. The data are from a study of cytomegalovirus exposure and HLA in healthy donors. About the study: In an earlier analysis, 95 million to 130 million unique TCR beta sequences were found from approximately 190 million T cells.

Study observations and caveats: A link between a missense DCLRE1C variant and TCR beta V- and J-gene trimming emerged from a later analysis. What a later analysis showed was that several of the most significant clusters appeared linked to common viral pathogens.

It was with 60 Vbeta and 13 Jbeta primers that the PCR ran. The repertoire was sequenced with immunoSEQ multiplex PCR; TCRdb's copy has only in-frame clones and lacks some. This sample carries approximately 140,000 clones, roughly 80% of them seen once, and the ten largest clones take 1% to 1.5%. The clonotype comes from a girl aged 2-10 years in good health and CMV-seronegative. The sample was PBMCs.

The CDR3 region is CAWSVPRLAGAGEQYF. The CDR3 region has the DNA TGTGCCTGGAGTGTTCCCCGACTAGCGGGAGCGGGCGAGCAGTACTTC. The chain joins TRBV30 to TRBJ2-5; 12 nucleotides line up with TRBD2. The J call may be wrong; the DNA end is better matched by TRBJ2-7. The CDR3 length is 16 residues. The germline CDR1 and CDR2 sequences are GTSNPN and SVGIG (reference sequence).